Listed here is a single TCR beta chain. An end of the junction differs from the germline gene, which may be a read error. This specimen belongs to a study of blood T cells in healthy people across ages. This CDR3 comprises 13 residues. Looked up from germline, CDR1 is SGHDT and CDR2 is YYEEEE. Then a second PCR, running roughly 6 to 12 cycles, was carried out with a sample-barcoded 5' primer and a J-beta primer mix. One entry per CDR3 protein, called by TCRdb with MiXCR from the 5' RACE reads. The data hold 800,000 to 1,300,000 distinct CDR3 sequences, with less than 25% observed a single time. These data also featured in a second study, about T cells of mothers and their children.

The V and J genes are TRBV5-6 and TRBJ1-2; D is possibly TRBD1 (5 bases). The clonotype was recovered from a girl aged 2 to 10 in good health. The sample comprised blood. Written as DNA, the CDR3 is TGTGCCAGCAGCTTTCAGGGCTCCTATGGTTACACCTTC. Amino acid sequence: CASSFQGSYGYTF.